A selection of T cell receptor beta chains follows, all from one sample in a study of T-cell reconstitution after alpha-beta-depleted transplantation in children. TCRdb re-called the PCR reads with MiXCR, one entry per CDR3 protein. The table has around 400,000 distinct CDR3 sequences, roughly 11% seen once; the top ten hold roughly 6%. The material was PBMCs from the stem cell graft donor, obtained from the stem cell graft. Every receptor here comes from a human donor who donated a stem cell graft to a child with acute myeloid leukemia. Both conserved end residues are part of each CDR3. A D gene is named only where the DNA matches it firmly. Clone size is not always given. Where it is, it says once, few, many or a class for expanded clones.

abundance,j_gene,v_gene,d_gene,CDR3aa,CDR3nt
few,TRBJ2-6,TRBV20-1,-,CSARVEGSGANVLTF,TGCAGTGCTAGAGTTGAGGGGTCTGGGGCCAACGTCCTGACTTTC
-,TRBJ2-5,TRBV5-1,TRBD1,CASSPPAAGGAETQYF,TGCGCCAGCAGCCCGCCCGCTGCAGGGGGAGCAGAGACCCAGTACTTC
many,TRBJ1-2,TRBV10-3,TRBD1,CAISGSDRGVNGYTF,TGTGCCATCAGTGGGTCAGACAGGGGAGTTAATGGCTACACCTTC
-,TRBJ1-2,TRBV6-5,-,CASSYLRTKIDRYTF,TGTGCCAGCAGTTACCTTAGGACTAAAATCGATCGCTACACCTTC
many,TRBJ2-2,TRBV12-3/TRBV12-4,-,CASRELDTGELFF,TGTGCCAGCAGGGAGTTGGACACCGGGGAGCTGTTTTTT
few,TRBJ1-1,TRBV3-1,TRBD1,CASSPRDRHTEAFF,TGTGCCAGCAGCCCCCGGGACAGACACACTGAAGCTTTCTTT
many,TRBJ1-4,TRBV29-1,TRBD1,CSVDPGTGTNEKLFF,TGCAGCGTTGATCCGGGGACAGGAACTAATGAAAAACTGTTTTTT
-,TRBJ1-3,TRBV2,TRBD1,CASSSTGGRSGNTIYF,TGTGCCAGCAGCTCGACAGGGGGAAGGTCTGGAAACACCATATATTTT
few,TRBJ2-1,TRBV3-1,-,CASSPTGRPYNEQFF,TGTGCCAGCAGCCCCACCGGGAGACCCTACAATGAGCAGTTCTTC
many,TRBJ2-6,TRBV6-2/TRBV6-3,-,CASSFRVSGANVLTF,TGTGCCAGCAGTTTCCGCGTCTCTGGGGCCAACGTCCTGACTTTC
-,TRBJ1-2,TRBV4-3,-,CASSQGMGSNYGYTF,TGCGCCAGCAGCCAAGGAATGGGATCCAACTATGGCTACACCTTC
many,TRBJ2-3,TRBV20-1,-,CSAMDISSTDTQYF,TGCAGTGCTATGGACATTTCTAGCACAGATACGCAGTATTTT
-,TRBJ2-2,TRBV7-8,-,CASSLVVGNTGELFF,TGTGCCAGCAGCTTAGTCGTTGGGAACACCGGGGAGCTGTTTTTT
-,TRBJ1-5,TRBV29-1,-,CSVGDAFNQPQHF,TGCAGCGTTGGGGACGCCTTCAATCAGCCCCAGCATTTT
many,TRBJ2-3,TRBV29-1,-,CSGTLSIGTNTQYF,TGCAGCGGCACCCTTTCGATTGGCACGAATACGCAGTATTTT
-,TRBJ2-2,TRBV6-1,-,CASAGAHTGELFF,TGTGCCAGTGCGGGGGCACACACCGGGGAGCTGTTTTTT
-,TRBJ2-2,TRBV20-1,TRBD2,CCARRHRGANTGELFF,TGCTGTGCTAGACGTCACCGGGGGGCGAACACCGGGGAGCTGTTTTTT
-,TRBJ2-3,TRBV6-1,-,CASLTGKGGAARTDTQYF,TGTGCCAGCCTCACCGGGAAAGGGGGTGCAGCACGAACAGATACGCAGTATTTT
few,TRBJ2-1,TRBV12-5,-,CASGPRGTGVNEQFF,TGTGCTAGTGGTCCAAGAGGGACGGGAGTGAATGAGCAGTTCTTC
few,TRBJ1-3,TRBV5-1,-,CASSTRTLSGGNTIYF,TGCGCCAGCAGCACGAGGACCCTCTCGGGTGGAAACACCATATATTTT
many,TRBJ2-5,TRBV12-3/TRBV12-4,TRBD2,CASGLAGMETQYF,TGTGCCTCGGGACTAGCGGGAATGGAGACCCAGTACTTC
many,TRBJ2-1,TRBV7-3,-,CASSLGSLNEQFF,TGTGCCAGCAGCTTAGGAAGTCTCAATGAGCAGTTCTTC
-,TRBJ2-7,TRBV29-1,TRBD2,CSVEDPGGSYEQYF,TGCAGCGTTGAAGATCCAGGCGGGAGCTACGAGCAGTACTTC
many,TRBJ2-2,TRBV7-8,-,CASLRYRAMNTGELFF,TGTGCCAGTCTTCGTTACAGGGCTATGAACACCGGGGAGCTGTTTTTT
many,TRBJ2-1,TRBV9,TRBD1,CASSVTGTGSNEQFF,TGTGCCAGCAGCGTGACCGGGACAGGGTCGAATGAGCAGTTCTTC
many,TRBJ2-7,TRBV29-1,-,CSVAGTTSYEQYF,TGCAGCGTCGCAGGGACGACCTCCTACGAGCAGTACTTC
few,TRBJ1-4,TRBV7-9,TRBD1,CASRDGTATNEKLFF,TGTGCCAGCAGGGACGGGACAGCAACTAATGAAAAACTGTTTTTT
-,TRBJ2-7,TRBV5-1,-,CASSFGGGIRGEQYF,TGCGCCAGCAGCTTTGGGGGTGGGATCCGTGGCGAGCAGTACTTC
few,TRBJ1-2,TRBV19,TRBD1,CASSIASGGRNYGYTF,TGTGCCAGTAGTATAGCTTCAGGGGGCCGTAACTATGGCTACACCTTC
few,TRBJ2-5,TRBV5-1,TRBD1,CASSLSPGGAETQYF,TGCGCCAGCAGTTTATCTCCAGGGGGCGCGGAGACCCAGTACTTC
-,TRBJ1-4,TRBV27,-,CASSLSGEATNEKLFF,TGTGCCAGCAGTTTATCGGGAGAGGCAACTAATGAAAAACTGTTTTTT
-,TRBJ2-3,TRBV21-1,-,CASSARRQGVSGTDTQYF,TGTGCCAGCAGCGCCCGGAGACAGGGAGTAAGTGGCACAGATACGCAGTATTTT
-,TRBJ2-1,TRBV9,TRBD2,CASSPGLAADNEQFF,TGTGCCAGCAGCCCGGGACTAGCGGCGGACAATGAGCAGTTCTTC
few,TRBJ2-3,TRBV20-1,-,CSARPRARRGNTDTQYF,TGCAGTGCCCGTCCCCGGGCCAGGCGGGGTAACACAGATACGCAGTATTTT
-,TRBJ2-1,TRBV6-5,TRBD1,CASSTGEIYNEQFF,TGTGCCAGCAGCACAGGGGAGATATACAATGAGCAGTTCTTC
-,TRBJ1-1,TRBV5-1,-,CASSSTSGAFF,TGCGCCAGCAGCTCCACGTCTGGGGCTTTCTTT
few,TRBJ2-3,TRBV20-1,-,CSVPGPELDTQYF,TGCAGTGTCCCGGGACCTGAGTTGGATACGCAGTATTTT
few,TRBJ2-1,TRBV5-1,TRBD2,CASSQQLAGSYNEQFF,TGCGCCAGCAGCCAGCAACTAGCGGGATCCTACAATGAGCAGTTCTTC
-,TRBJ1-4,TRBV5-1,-,CASSPRSGTTNEKLFF,TGCGCCAGCAGCCCTCGGTCAGGGACCACTAATGAAAAACTGTTTTTT
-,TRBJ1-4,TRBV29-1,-,CSVSPGAAGEKLFF,TGCAGCGTGTCGCCAGGGGCGGCGGGTGAAAAACTGTTTTTT
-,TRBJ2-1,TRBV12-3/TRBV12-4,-,CASSWQSSYNEQFF,TGTGCCAGCAGTTGGCAGAGCTCCTACAATGAGCAGTTCTTC
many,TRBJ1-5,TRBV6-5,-,CASSYRAKNQPQHF,TGTGCCAGCAGTTACCGGGCCAAAAATCAGCCCCAGCATTTT
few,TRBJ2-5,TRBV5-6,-,CASTPWGLQETQYF,TGTGCCAGCACCCCCTGGGGTCTCCAAGAGACCCAGTACTTC
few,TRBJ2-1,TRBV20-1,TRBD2,CSARALAGSRNEQFF,TGCAGTGCTAGAGCTCTAGCGGGGTCGCGCAATGAGCAGTTCTTC
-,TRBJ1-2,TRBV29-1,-,CSAGGRVALYGYTF,TGCAGCGCAGGTGGCCGGGTCGCCCTCTATGGCTACACCTTC
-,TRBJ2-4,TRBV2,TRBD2,CASSAGPGRDKNIQYF,TGTGCCAGCAGTGCCGGTCCAGGGAGGGACAAAAACATTCAGTACTTC
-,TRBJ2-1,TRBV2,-,CTSSAYTEGILSYNEQFF,TGTACCAGCAGCGCCTACACGGAGGGAATACTTTCCTACAATGAGCAGTTCTTC
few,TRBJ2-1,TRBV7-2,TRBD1,CASSSRQGNGNEQFF,TGTGCCAGCAGCTCTCGACAGGGTAATGGCAATGAGCAGTTCTTC
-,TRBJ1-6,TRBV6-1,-,CASTKEWGGRSPLHF,TGTGCCAGCACTAAAGAGTGGGGCGGTCGTTCACCCCTCCACTTT
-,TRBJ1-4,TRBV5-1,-,CASSPGALPTNEKLFF,TGCGCCAGCAGCCCGGGGGCCCTTCCAACTAATGAAAAACTGTTTTTT
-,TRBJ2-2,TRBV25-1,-,CASSAEGQSTGELFF,TGTGCCAGCAGTGCGGAGGGACAGTCCACCGGGGAGCTGTTTTTT
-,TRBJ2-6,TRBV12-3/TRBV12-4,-,CASSPNPGAGANVLTF,TGTGCCAGCAGTCCTAATCCAGGGGCTGGGGCCAACGTCCTGACTTTC
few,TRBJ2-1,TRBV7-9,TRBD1,CASSFSGGREQFF,TGTGCCAGCAGCTTCTCAGGGGGACGTGAGCAGTTCTTC
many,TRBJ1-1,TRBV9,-,CASSVVPGAAEAFF,TGTGCCAGCAGCGTAGTTCCTGGGGCAGCTGAAGCTTTCTTT
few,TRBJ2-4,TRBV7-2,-,CASSVSGPIAKNIQYF,TGTGCCAGCAGCGTTTCCGGACCGATAGCCAAAAACATTCAGTACTTC
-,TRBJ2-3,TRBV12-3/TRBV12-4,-,CASSLYGTDTQYF,TGTGCCAGCAGTTTATACGGCACAGATACGCAGTATTTT
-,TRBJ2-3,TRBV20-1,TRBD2,CSAHSQSGSWADTQYF,TGCAGTGCTCATAGTCAGAGCGGGAGTTGGGCGGATACGCAGTATTTT